One and the same sample provided the 24 T cell receptor beta chains below, sequenced in a study of blood T cells in healthy people across ages. A second PCR of 7 to 11 cycles used a sample-barcoded 5' primer and a J-beta primer mix. Each CDR3 protein gets one entry after TCRdb re-called the 5' RACE reads with MiXCR. Of roughly 1,800,000 distinct CDR3 sequences listed, 49% are singletons. What was sequenced was blood. The receptors come from a woman aged 40 to 50 in good health.

This clonotype was counted a single time. Germline and junction disagree at one end, which may indicate a read error. V usage is TRBV7-8 and J usage is TRBJ1-2; D gene uncertain. Germline lookup yields CDR1 SGHVS and CDR2 FQNEAQ. The CDR3 is made up of 16 amino acids. Written as DNA, the CDR3 is TGTGCCAGCAGCTTAGTTGGAGACCGACGTAACCATGGCTACACCTTC. Translation gives CASSLVGDRRNHGYTF. Looking up the rest from reference TRBV7-8 and TRBJ1-2 gives the full variable domain: GAGVSQSPRYKVAKRGQDVALRCDPISGHVSLFWYQQALGQGPEFLTYFQNEAQLDKSGLPSDRFFAERPEGSVSTLKIQRTQQEDSAVYLCASSLVGDRRNHGYTFGSGTRLTVV.

This clonotype was seen only a few times. The chain has TRBV5-1 and TRBJ1-2; 9 positions match TRBD1. Germline V gives CDR1 SGHRS, CDR2 YFSETQ. CDR3 length: 16 amino acids. The trim removed 1 base at V and 6 bases at J, leaving 10 bases unmatched. The CDR3 protein is CASSLLGQGPKDGYTF. The CDR3 bases are TGCGCCAGCAGCTTGTTGGGACAGGGCCCTAAGGATGGCTACACCTTC.

V usage is TRBV4-3 and J usage is TRBJ1-5; TRBD1 is a possible D gene (6 bases). The germline V gene has CDR1 LGHNA and CDR2 YSLEER. CDR3 size: 16 residues. V lost 1 base, J lost 6 bases, and 16 bases lay in between. This CDR3 is CASSQGRGARSQPQHF. Written as DNA, the CDR3 is TGCGCCAGCAGCCAAGGGCGGGGGGCGCGGAGTCAGCCCCAGCATTTT.

This clonotype was observed a handful of times. V and J are TRBV4-2 and TRBJ1-5; D is perhaps TRBD1 (6 bases). Germline CDR1 reads LGHNA; CDR2 reads YNFKEQ. The CDR3 runs 15 residues. Trimming stripped 4 bases from V and 0 bases from J, with 10 bases between. The CDR3 nucleotides read TGTGCCAGCAGCCGATACAGGGATAGCAATCAGCCCCAGCATTTT. Its translation is CASSRYRDSNQPQHF.

This clonotype appeared a single time. The V and J genes are TRBV4-3 and TRBJ2-2; D is unclear. The V and J ends lost 3 bases and 4 bases respectively, with 6 bases between them. This CDR3 has 13 amino acids. In germline, CDR1 is LGHNA, CDR2 YSLEER. The CDR3 coding sequence is TGCGCCAGCAGCCAGGGGTTCACCGGGGAGCTGTTTTTT. Amino acid sequence: CASSQGFTGELFF.

A few counts support this clonotype. The rearrangement links TRBV27 to TRBJ1-2; TRBD1 matches 7 bases. V was clipped by 2 bases and J by 7 bases; unmatched bases: 10. The germline V gene encodes CDR1 MNHEY and CDR2 SMNVEV (reference sequence). The CDR3 runs to 15 residues. This CDR3 reads CASSLTGRGDSGYTF. CDR3 DNA: TGTGCCAGCAGTTTAACGGGCAGGGGGGACAGTGGCTACACCTTC.

This clonotype was observed a handful of times. The rearrangement links TRBV10-2 to TRBJ1-2, with D maybe TRBD1 (5 bases). The CDR3 extends over 14 amino acids. Germline V gives CDR1 WSHSY, CDR2 SAAADI. Trimming stripped 0 bases from V and 4 bases from J, with 9 bases between. The CDR3 DNA reads TGCGCCAGCAGTGAGTCCGGGGGGAGCTATGGCTACACCTTC. Protein: CASSESGGSYGYTF.

J is TRBJ2-7 and V is TRBV20-1; D is uncertain. The ends were cut back, 3 bases at V and 2 bases at J, with 8 bases in the middle. This CDR3 has 12 residues. Looked up from germline, CDR1 is DFQATT and CDR2 is SNEGSKA (reference sequence). CDR3 sequence: CSASPSAYEQYF. CDR3 sequence (DNA): TGCAGTGCTAGTCCTTCAGCCTACGAGCAGTACTTC.

The table lists this clonotype with a few counts. This sequence joins TRBV6-6 and TRBJ2-7; the match to TRBD2 covers 10 bases. J lost 5 bases, V lost 5 bases, and 6 bases had no gene match. CDR1 is MNHNY, CDR2 SVGAGI, per germline (reference sequence). CDR3 size: 14 residues. CDR3 sequence (DNA): TGTGCCAGCAGTACTGAGCGGGGGGGCGACGAGCAGTACTTC. It specifies CASSTERGGDEQYF.

For this clonotype: The junction departs from the called germline gene at one end, perhaps through a read error. This sequence joins TRBV2 and TRBJ2-5, with 8 nucleotides matching TRBD2. Germline CDR1 reads SNHLY; CDR2 reads FYNNEI. The CDR3 consists of 16 residues. The CDR3 loop reads CAGSLTWTSSQETQYF. CDR3 nucleotide sequence: TGTGCCGGCAGTTTGACCTGGACTAGCTCACAAGAGACCCAGTACTTC.

This clonotype was observed a few times. The V gene is TRBV3-1, the J gene TRBJ1-2; no definite D call. CDR1 LGHDT and CDR2 YNNKEL come from the germline V gene (reference sequence). V gave up 0 bases and J gave up 0 bases, with 8 bases separating them. The CDR3 is made up of 15 amino acids. The CDR3 DNA is TGTGCCAGCAGCCAAGATTGGGCAGCTAACTATGGCTACACCTTC. Its translation: CASSQDWAANYGYTF.

This clonotype has a handful of counts. The chain uses TRBV29-1 and TRBJ2-7; no reliable D call. This CDR3 is 12 amino acids long. V was pared by 6 bases and J by 1 base, with 10 bases between. Germline-derived CDR1 and CDR2 are SQVTM and ANQGSEA. CDR3 sequence reads: CSVGSASYEQYF. The CDR3 nucleotides read TGCAGCGTGGGAAGTGCGTCCTACGAGCAGTACTTC.

This chain joins TRBV7-2 and TRBJ2-7; 7 bases agree with TRBD1. Unmatched junction bases numbered 12, after V lost 7 bases and J lost 6 bases. CDR3 length equals 14 residues. Germline V lookup: CDR1 SGHTA, CDR2 FQGNSA. Written as DNA, the CDR3 is TGTGCCAGCAAGAGGGACCGGGCAGGGGGCGAGCAGTACTTC. This gives the protein CASKRDRAGGEQYF.

This clonotype was seen more than once but under ten times. This chain links TRBV7-9 with TRBJ2-3, with 12 bases identical to TRBD2. Germline loops: CDR1 SEHNR, CDR2 FQNEAQ (reference sequence). This CDR3 has 17 amino acids. V trimming: 5 bases; J trimming: 2 bases; junction bases outside the gene matches: 8. The CDR3 DNA is TGTGCCAGCAGCCTCGCGACTAGCGGGGGTTACACAGATACGCAGTATTTT. This translates into CASSLATSGGYTDTQYF.

The chain employs TRBV20-1 and TRBJ2-5; D is possibly TRBD1 (5 bases). The CDR3 sequence is 15 residues long. Trimming removed 6 bases from V and 2 bases from J, with 19 bases in between. Germline values: CDR1 DFQATT, CDR2 SNEGSKA (reference sequence). The CDR3 loop is CSAHDADSTQETQYF. CDR3 nucleotides: TGCAGTGCCCACGATGCAGACAGTACACAAGAGACCCAGTACTTC.

There are a few counts of this clonotype. J is TRBJ2-4 and V is TRBV4-1, with D perhaps given as TRBD1 or TRBD2 (5 bases each). The J call may be incorrect, as the DNA end agrees better with TRBJ2-7. The CDR3 consists of 13 residues. The germline V gene has CDR1 MGHRA and CDR2 YSYEKL. The CDR3 region is CASSHGTPYEQYF. CDR3 nucleotide sequence: TGCGCCAGCAGCCACGGGACCCCCTACGAGCAGTACTTC.

This clonotype was picked up one time. The gene calls are TRBV2 and TRBJ1-2; perhaps TRBD1 as D (5 bases). Germline V gives CDR1 SNHLY, CDR2 FYNNEI. The CDR3 sequence is 14 residues long. Trimming pared 7 bases from V and 0 bases from J, leaving 12 bases between. In DNA, the CDR3 is TGTGCCAGCAATCAGGGTCTAGCTAACTATGGCTACACCTTC. This gives the protein CASNQGLANYGYTF.

This clonotype was seen a handful of times. The V and J genes are TRBV20-1 and TRBJ2-3; D is uncertain. Germline-derived CDR1 and CDR2 are DFQATT and SNEGSKA (reference sequence). The V gene lost 6 bases and the J gene lost 2 bases, with 12 bases spanning the gap. The CDR3 runs to 13 residues. The CDR3: CSATWAATDTQYF. Written as DNA, the CDR3 is TGCAGTGCCACCTGGGCAGCCACAGATACGCAGTATTTT.

This clonotype was found once. The rearrangement links TRBV7-2 to TRBJ2-1; TRBD1 aligns across 7 bases. Unmatched junction bases numbered 11, after V lost 3 bases and J lost 6 bases. CDR3 length: 16 amino acids. From germline, CDR1 is SGHTA and CDR2 FQGNSA. The CDR3 spells CASSFLQGFLGNEQFF. The CDR3 nucleotides read TGTGCCAGCAGCTTTTTACAGGGGTTCCTTGGCAATGAGCAGTTCTTC.

For this clonotype: One junction end disagrees with the germline gene, perhaps due to a read error. V is TRBV7-3 and J is TRBJ2-1; D is unclear. Germline assignment: CDR1 SGHTA and CDR2 FQGTGA. The CDR3 consists of 15 residues. CDR3 coding DNA: TGTGCCAGCAGCTTAATCGTTTCCAACTACAATGGGCAGTTCTTC. Its protein is CASSLIVSNYNGQFF.

V and J are TRBV6-1 and TRBJ2-1, with D possibly TRBD2 on 7 matching bases. Per the germline V gene, CDR1 is MNHNS and CDR2 is SASEGT. V was clipped by 2 bases and J by 6 bases, with 14 bases between them. CDR3 length: 15 amino acids. The CDR3 protein is CASSEWRGGGNEQFF. CDR3 nucleotides: TGTGCCAGCAGTGAATGGAGGGGGGGGGGCAATGAGCAGTTCTTC.

The chain has TRBV7-8 and TRBJ1-5; 7 nucleotides line up with TRBD1. V shed 1 base and J 11 bases; nucleotides not matched to a gene: 11. The germline gives CDR1 SGHVS, CDR2 FQNEAQ. The CDR3 totals 15 residues. The CDR3 is CASSLGTGPGRSQHF. The CDR3 bases are TGTGCCAGCAGCTTAGGGACAGGCCCCGGGAGGTCCCAGCATTTT.

This chain joins TRBV28 and TRBJ2-7; D possibly corresponds to TRBD2 (6 bases). Trimming removed 2 bases at V and 5 bases at J, with 16 bases between. Germline loops: CDR1 MDHEN, CDR2 SYDVKM. The CDR3 has 15 residues. CDR3 bases: TGTGCCAGCAGTTTAGCAGGTGGAGGGAGCGACGAGCAGTACTTC. Protein: CASSLAGGGSDEQYF.

Only a few counts were recorded for this clonotype. This chain connects TRBV20-1 to TRBJ2-7; D might be TRBD2 (5 bases). Germline loops: CDR1 DFQATT, CDR2 SNEGSKA (reference sequence). V was pared by 5 bases and J by 0 bases, with 17 bases between. The CDR3 is made up of 15 amino acids. CDR3 coding DNA: TGCAGTGCTGTTCCGGGAACAGCCTACTCCTACGAGCAGTACTTC. Translated: CSAVPGTAYSYEQYF.